This is a list of T cell receptor beta chains from one sample in a study of response to subunit inactivated influenza vaccine. One entry per CDR3 protein results from TCRdb running MiXCR on the RT-PCR reads. The table shows 500,000 to 600,000 distinct CDR3 sequences, with over 9.5% occurring only once. The sample consisted of PBMCs from blood, taken on the day of vaccination. The receptors here all came from a man aged 50-60 years who received an inactivated influenza vaccine. The CDR3 runs from the conserved cysteine through the conserved F or W. Part of the rows lack a size; the others show once, few, many or a class for expanded clones.

V gene: TRBV24-1; clone size: -; CDR3 protein: CATSDADRAGEGITQYF
V gene: TRBV3-1; clone size: -; CDR3 protein: CASSVTGAVAGANVLTF
V gene: TRBV4-1; clone size: -; CDR3 protein: CASSQRNSGGEARQETQYF
V gene: TRBV6-1; clone size: few; CDR3 protein: CASSTSGTFTDTQYF
V gene: TRBV7-9; clone size: few; CDR3 protein: CASSRDGGQETQYF
V gene: TRBV13; clone size: -; CDR3 protein: CASSLGRERSSYNEQFF
V gene: TRBV6-2/TRBV6-3; clone size: few; CDR3 protein: CASRYQTGGTYNEQFF
V gene: TRBV4-1; clone size: few; CDR3 protein: CASSRPGAGNEQFF
V gene: TRBV6-1; clone size: few; CDR3 protein: CASSIGQGGHQPQHF
V gene: TRBV5-6; clone size: few; CDR3 protein: CASSRGLAGPNTGELFF
V gene: TRBV4-2; clone size: few; CDR3 protein: CASSQGTSGGAKNIQYF
V gene: TRBV20-1; clone size: few; CDR3 protein: CSARNSGTGGTEAFF
V gene: TRBV4-1; clone size: few; CDR3 protein: CASSQDGGASWDTQYF
V gene: TRBV24-1; clone size: many; CDR3 protein: CATSRDFNYGYTF
V gene: TRBV5-5; clone size: -; CDR3 protein: CASSLLGQSGKLFF